This T cell receptor beta chain was identified in a study of control samples from healthy donors and cancer patients. Clones were read by immunoSEQ multiplex PCR, and TCRdb kept only the in-frame ones, dropping some. The table includes around 130,000 clones, 90% detected once. The CDR3 is made up of 16 amino acids. Per the germline V gene, CDR1 is SNHLY and CDR2 is FYNNEI. The V end lost 3 bases, the J end lost 0 bases, and 14 bases lay between the germline ends. The sequenced sample consisted of blood. The clonotype originates from a young man in good health. J is TRBJ2-5 and V is TRBV2; TRBD1 might be the D (5 bases). CDR3 coding DNA: TGTGCCAGCAGTGATGGGGCAGGTGGATACCAAGAGACCCAGTACTTC. Encoded protein: CASSDGAGGYQETQYF.